A single T cell receptor (beta chain) is shown here with its context. These data are taken from a study of technical replicates of blood from a few donors. Clones were read by immunoSEQ multiplex PCR, and TCRdb kept only the in-frame ones, dropping some. The table has about 94,000 clones, roughly 95% seen once. The CDR3 is 13 amino acids. V lost 7 bases, J lost 4 bases, and 6 bases stayed unmatched. From germline, CDR1 is MDHEN and CDR2 SYDVKM. Sequences were obtained from T cells isolated from PBMCs. The chain is built from TRBV28 and TRBJ1-2; TRBD1 aligns across 7 bases. This TCR derives from a human donor in good health. CDR3 in amino acids: CASNTGQVYGYTF. The CDR3 coding sequence is TGTGCCAGCAATACCGGACAGGTCTATGGCTACACCTTC.